This T cell receptor beta chain derives from a study of T cell responses to AZD1222 COVID-19 vaccine. General study points: As reported, nearly half of all spike-specific TCRs target variant regions that are unmutated. Seropositive AZD1222 recipients at baseline numbered only 5 or 6.

V was trimmed by 0 bases and J by 4 bases, leaving 10 bases between them. This CDR3 spans 14 amino acids. Germline values: CDR1 SGDLS, CDR2 YYNGEE. The method was immunoSEQ multiplex PCR; TCRdb's version includes in-frame clones alone and lacks a portion of them. Of some 110,000 clones in the sample, roughly 84% were seen once. Remarks on this clone: What it binds is unknown.

The chain combines TRBV9 with TRBJ2-5; no clear D gene. The specimen comprised peripheral blood, sampled on day 0 of AZD1222 vaccination. The sequence derives from an adult in good health. For the CDR3, the DNA is TGTGCCAGCAGCGTAGCCTACCGAGGAGAGACCCAGTACTTC. Amino acid sequence: CASSVAYRGETQYF.